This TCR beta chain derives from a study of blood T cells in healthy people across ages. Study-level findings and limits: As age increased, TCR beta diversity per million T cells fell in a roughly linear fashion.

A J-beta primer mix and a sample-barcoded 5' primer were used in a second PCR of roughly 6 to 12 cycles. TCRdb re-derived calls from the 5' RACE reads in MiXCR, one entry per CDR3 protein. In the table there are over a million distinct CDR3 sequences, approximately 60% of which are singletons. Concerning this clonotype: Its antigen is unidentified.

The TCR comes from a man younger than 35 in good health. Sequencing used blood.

In DNA, the CDR3 is TGCAGCGTCGACTCCGCCGGGACAGGGAAACTAGCGGGAAGTTACAATGAGCAGTTCTTC. It yields the protein CSVDSAGTGKLAGSYNEQFF. The chain is built from TRBV29-1 and TRBJ2-1; maybe TRBD2 (10 bases). The CDR3 is 20 amino acids. Germline loops: CDR1 SQVTM, CDR2 ANQGSEA. The germline V and J ends were trimmed by 6 bases and 4 bases, with 34 bases remaining between them.